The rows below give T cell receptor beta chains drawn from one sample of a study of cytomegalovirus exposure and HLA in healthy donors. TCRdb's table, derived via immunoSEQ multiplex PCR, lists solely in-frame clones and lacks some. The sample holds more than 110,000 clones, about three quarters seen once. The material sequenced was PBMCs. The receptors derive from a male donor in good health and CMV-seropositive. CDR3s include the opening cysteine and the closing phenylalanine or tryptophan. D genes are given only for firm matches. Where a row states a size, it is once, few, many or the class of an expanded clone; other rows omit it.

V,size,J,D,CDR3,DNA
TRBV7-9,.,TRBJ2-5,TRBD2,CASSLRGQLAAQETQYF,TGTGCCAGCAGCTTAAGAGGGCAACTAGCGGCCCAAGAGACCCAGTACTTC
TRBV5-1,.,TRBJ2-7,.,CASSLPRDTGIYEQYF,TGCGCCAGCAGCTTACCCCGGGACACCGGGATCTACGAGCAGTACTTC
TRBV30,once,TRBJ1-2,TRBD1,CAWSGGWGQDDGYTF,TGTGCCTGGAGTGGGGGGTGGGGACAGGACGATGGCTACACCTTC
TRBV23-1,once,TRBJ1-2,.,CASRKGQGRGYTF,TGCGCCAGCAGGAAAGGGCAGGGGAGAGGCTACACCTTC
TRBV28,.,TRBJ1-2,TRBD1,CASSRGQANYGYTF,TGTGCCAGCAGCCGTGGACAGGCAAACTATGGCTACACCTTC
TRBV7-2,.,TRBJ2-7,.,CASSFFQAPYEQYF,TGTGCCAGCAGCTTTTTCCAGGCCCCCTACGAGCAGTACTTC
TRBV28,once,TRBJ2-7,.,CASSPTDRYEQYF,TGTGCCAGCAGTCCGACCGACAGATACGAGCAGTACTTC
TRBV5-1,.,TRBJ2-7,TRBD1,CASSLVSGTAYEQYF,TGCGCCAGCAGCTTGGTTTCTGGGACAGCCTACGAGCAGTACTTC
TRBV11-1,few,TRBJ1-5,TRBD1,CASSEDRGGQPQHF,TGTGCCAGCAGCGAAGACAGGGGTGGTCAGCCCCAGCATTTT
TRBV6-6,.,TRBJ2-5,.,CASSYLGNPQETQYF,TGTGCCAGCAGTTACTTGGGCAACCCCCAAGAGACCCAGTACTTC
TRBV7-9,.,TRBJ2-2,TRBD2,CASFWGLAPGELFF,TGTGCCAGCTTCTGGGGACTAGCTCCCGGGGAGCTGTTTTTT
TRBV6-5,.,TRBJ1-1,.,CASSYGRMNTEAFF,TGTGCCAGCAGTTACGGCAGGATGAACACTGAAGCTTTCTTT
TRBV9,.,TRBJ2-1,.,CASSREAGESPLNEQFF,TGTGCCAGCAGCCGGGAGGCAGGGGAATCCCCGCTCAATGAGCAGTTCTTC
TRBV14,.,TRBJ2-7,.,CASSPTLGGYEQYF,TGTGCCAGCAGTCCGACCCTCGGAGGCTACGAGCAGTACTTC
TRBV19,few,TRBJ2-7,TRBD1,CASSLTGGPYEQYF,TGTGCCAGTAGCCTGACAGGGGGCCCCTACGAGCAGTACTTC
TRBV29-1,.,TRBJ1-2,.,CSVRHGQSYTF,TGCAGCGTCCGGCATGGGCAGAGCTACACCTTC
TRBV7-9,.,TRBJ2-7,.,CASSLFDQDEQYF,TGTGCCAGCAGCTTATTCGACCAGGACGAGCAGTACTTC
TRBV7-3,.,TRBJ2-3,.,CASSRGQTDTQYF,TGTGCCAGCAGCAGAGGACAGACAGATACGCAGTATTTT
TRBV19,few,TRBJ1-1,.,CASSTGNTEAFF,TGTGCCAGTAGTACGGGGAACACTGAAGCTTTCTTT
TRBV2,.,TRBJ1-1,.,CASSGSGGEAFF,TGTGCCAGCAGTGGGTCGGGGGGTGAAGCTTTCTTT
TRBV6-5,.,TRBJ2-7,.,CASSFAGADGSYEQYF,TGTGCCAGCAGTTTCGCGGGGGCGGACGGCTCCTACGAGCAGTACTTC
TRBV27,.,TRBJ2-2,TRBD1,CASSFSSGTANTGELFF,TGTGCCAGCAGTTTTTCCTCCGGGACAGCAAACACCGGGGAGCTGTTTTTT
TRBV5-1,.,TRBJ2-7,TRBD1,CASSPWDRGSYEQYF,TGCGCCAGCAGCCCCTGGGACAGGGGATCCTACGAGCAGTACTTC
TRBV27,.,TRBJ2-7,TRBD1,CASSPGTGDYEQYF,TGTGCCAGCAGCCCCGGGACAGGGGACTACGAGCAGTACTTC
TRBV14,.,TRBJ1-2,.,CASSQDMWGANYGYTF,TGTGCCAGCAGCCAAGATATGTGGGGCGCCAACTATGGCTACACCTTC
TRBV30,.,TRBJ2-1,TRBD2,CAWSVRGTSGSYNEQFF,TGTGCCTGGAGTGTACGCGGGACTAGCGGGTCCTACAATGAGCAGTTCTTC
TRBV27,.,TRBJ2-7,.,CASSRQGFGYEQYF,TGTGCCAGCAGCCGCCAGGGTTTCGGCTACGAGCAGTACTTC
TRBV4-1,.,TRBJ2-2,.,CASSQGPLQGSGELFF,TGCGCCAGCAGCCAAGGTCCGTTACAGGGTTCCGGGGAGCTGTTTTTT
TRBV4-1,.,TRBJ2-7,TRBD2,CASSQVIAGGPPYEQYF,TGCGCCAGCAGCCAAGTGATAGCGGGAGGGCCCCCCTACGAGCAGTACTTC
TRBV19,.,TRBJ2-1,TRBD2,CASSILIAGYNEQFF,TGTGCCAGTAGTATACTAATAGCGGGATACAATGAGCAGTTCTTC
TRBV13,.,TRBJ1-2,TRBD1,CASRETGKGSYGYTF,TGTGCCAGCAGGGAGACAGGGAAGGGGAGCTATGGCTACACCTTC
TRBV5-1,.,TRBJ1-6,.,CASSLSHRGPDGLHF,TGCGCCAGCAGCTTGAGTCATAGGGGCCCGGACGGCCTCCACTTT
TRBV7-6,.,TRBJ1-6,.,CASRVGGVGNSPLHF,TGTGCCAGCAGAGTCGGAGGAGTGGGTAATTCACCCCTCCACTTT
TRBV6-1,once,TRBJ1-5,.,CASRETGHNQPQHF,TGTGCCAGCAGGGAAACAGGGCACAATCAGCCCCAGCATTTT
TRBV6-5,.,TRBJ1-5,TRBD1,CASSSRQGWGQPQHF,TGTGCCAGCAGTTCCAGACAGGGATGGGGTCAGCCCCAGCATTTT
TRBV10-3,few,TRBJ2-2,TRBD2,CAKGLAGVSNTGELFF,TGTGCCAAAGGACTAGCGGGAGTTTCGAACACCGGGGAGCTGTTTTTT
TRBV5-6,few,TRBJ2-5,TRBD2,CASTLARQKKETQYF,TGTGCCAGCACACTAGCGCGCCAAAAGAAAGAGACCCAGTACTTC
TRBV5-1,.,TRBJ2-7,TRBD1,CASNKDRGHFPPYEQYF,TGCGCCAGCAACAAGGACAGGGGGCATTTCCCTCCCTACGAGCAGTACTTC
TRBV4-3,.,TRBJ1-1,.,CASSQRQVTEAFF,TGCGCCAGCAGCCAAAGACAGGTCACTGAAGCTTTCTTT